This is a list of T cell receptor beta chains from one sample in a study of identical twins. TCRdb reanalysed the 5' RACE reads using MiXCR and keeps one entry per CDR3 protein. The repertoire includes approximately 700,000 distinct CDR3 sequences, 6.1% of them detected once, and about 1.8% sits in the top ten. What was sequenced was naive T cells sorted from blood. The source is a man between 18 and 35 years old in good health. Both conserved end residues are part of each CDR3. D genes are given only for firm matches. Clone size appears in some rows only: once, few, many, or a class for an expanded clone.

d_gene: -; v_gene: TRBV5-1; abundance: many; j_gene: TRBJ1-2; CDR3aa: CASSLGGVAGGYTF; CDR3nt: TGCGCCAGCAGCTTGGGAGGGGTTGCTGGTGGCTACACCTTC
d_gene: -; v_gene: TRBV14; abundance: -; j_gene: TRBJ2-2; CDR3aa: CASSHRTNTGELFF; CDR3nt: TGTGCCAGCAGCCACCGGACGAACACCGGGGAGCTGTTTTTT
d_gene: -; v_gene: TRBV25-1; abundance: many; j_gene: TRBJ1-1; CDR3aa: CASSESDSTEAFF; CDR3nt: TGTGCCAGCAGTGAATCGGACAGCACTGAAGCTTTCTTT
d_gene: -; v_gene: TRBV20-1; abundance: many; j_gene: TRBJ2-5; CDR3aa: CSARDGAGRQETQYF; CDR3nt: TGCAGTGCTAGAGATGGGGCAGGGAGGCAAGAGACCCAGTACTTC
d_gene: TRBD1; v_gene: TRBV9; abundance: few; j_gene: TRBJ2-3; CDR3aa: CASSVGQGRRDTQYF; CDR3nt: TGTGCCAGCAGCGTAGGACAGGGAAGAAGGGATACGCAGTATTTT
d_gene: -; v_gene: TRBV10-1; abundance: many; j_gene: TRBJ2-1; CDR3aa: CASSSSASYNEQFF; CDR3nt: TGCGCCAGCAGTAGTAGCGCGAGCTACAATGAGCAGTTCTTC
d_gene: -; v_gene: TRBV7-8; abundance: few; j_gene: TRBJ1-1; CDR3aa: CASSLSMIGQQKNTEAFF; CDR3nt: TGTGCCAGCAGCTTAAGCATGATTGGACAGCAAAAGAACACTGAAGCTTTCTTT
d_gene: -; v_gene: TRBV5-1; abundance: many; j_gene: TRBJ2-1; CDR3aa: CASSLEGLSSYNEQFF; CDR3nt: TGCGCCAGCAGCTTGGAAGGCCTTAGCTCCTACAATGAGCAGTTCTTC
d_gene: -; v_gene: TRBV10-3; abundance: many; j_gene: TRBJ1-1; CDR3aa: CASGPLSGEAFF; CDR3nt: TGTGCCTCAGGACCACTCTCCGGTGAAGCTTTCTTT
d_gene: -; v_gene: TRBV4-1; abundance: many; j_gene: TRBJ2-1; CDR3aa: CASSHYAGNEQFF; CDR3nt: TGCGCCAGCAGCCATTACGCGGGCAATGAGCAGTTCTTC
d_gene: -; v_gene: TRBV7-2; abundance: many; j_gene: TRBJ2-3; CDR3aa: CASSLAPLGQGGTDTQYF; CDR3nt: TGTGCCAGCAGCTTAGCACCCCTAGGACAGGGAGGGACAGATACGCAGTATTTT
d_gene: -; v_gene: TRBV12-3/TRBV12-4; abundance: many; j_gene: TRBJ1-6; CDR3aa: CASSSLTGGGSPLHF; CDR3nt: TGTGCCAGCAGCTCCCTTACAGGAGGCGGTTCACCCCTCCACTTT
d_gene: -; v_gene: TRBV20-1; abundance: many; j_gene: TRBJ1-1; CDR3aa: CSAREAGFWNTEAFF; CDR3nt: TGCAGTGCTAGAGAGGCGGGGTTCTGGAACACTGAAGCTTTCTTT
d_gene: TRBD1; v_gene: TRBV5-1; abundance: many; j_gene: TRBJ2-7; CDR3aa: CASGWAGGYEQYF; CDR3nt: TGCGCCAGCGGTTGGGCAGGGGGCTACGAGCAGTACTTC
d_gene: TRBD2; v_gene: TRBV11-3; abundance: few; j_gene: TRBJ2-1; CDR3aa: CASSLVSGGPIEQFF; CDR3nt: TGTGCCAGCAGCTTAGTTAGCGGGGGTCCTATAGAGCAGTTCTTC
d_gene: -; v_gene: TRBV7-2; abundance: -; j_gene: TRBJ1-1; CDR3aa: CASGNGQEAFF; CDR3nt: TGTGCCAGTGGCAACGGGCAGGAAGCTTTCTTT
d_gene: TRBD2; v_gene: TRBV10-3; abundance: -; j_gene: TRBJ2-1; CDR3aa: CAISGSPLAGVENEQFF; CDR3nt: TGTGCCATCAGTGGGTCACCACTAGCGGGAGTCGAAAATGAGCAGTTCTTC
d_gene: TRBD1; v_gene: TRBV18; abundance: few; j_gene: TRBJ2-2; CDR3aa: CASSKDRGAIFTGELFF; CDR3nt: TGTGCCAGCTCAAAAGACAGGGGCGCCATATTCACCGGGGAGCTGTTTTTT
d_gene: TRBD1; v_gene: TRBV20-1; abundance: many; j_gene: TRBJ1-2; CDR3aa: CSARTKQKGADYTYTF; CDR3nt: TGCAGTGCTAGGACCAAGCAAAAGGGGGCTGATTATACCTACACCTTC
d_gene: -; v_gene: TRBV20-1; abundance: few; j_gene: TRBJ2-1; CDR3aa: CSAAGGQQFF; CDR3nt: TGCAGTGCCGCCGGCGGCCAGCAGTTCTTC
d_gene: -; v_gene: TRBV10-2; abundance: many; j_gene: TRBJ2-2; CDR3aa: CASTPRNTGELFF; CDR3nt: TGCGCCAGCACCCCTAGAAACACCGGGGAGCTGTTTTTT
d_gene: -; v_gene: TRBV18; abundance: few; j_gene: TRBJ1-1; CDR3aa: CASSPLQGTNTEAFF; CDR3nt: TGTGCCAGCTCACCACTCCAGGGGACGAACACTGAAGCTTTCTTT
d_gene: -; v_gene: TRBV7-9; abundance: many; j_gene: TRBJ1-1; CDR3aa: CASRASLEAFF; CDR3nt: TGTGCCAGCCGGGCCAGCCTTGAAGCTTTCTTT
d_gene: -; v_gene: TRBV11-2; abundance: many; j_gene: TRBJ2-3; CDR3aa: CASSLVTGETDTQYF; CDR3nt: TGTGCCAGCAGCTTAGTAACGGGAGAAACAGATACGCAGTATTTT
d_gene: -; v_gene: TRBV20-1; abundance: many; j_gene: TRBJ1-6; CDR3aa: CSARGGRDSPLHF; CDR3nt: TGCAGTGCTAGAGGGGGGCGAGATTCACCCCTCCACTTT
d_gene: TRBD1; v_gene: TRBV11-2; abundance: few; j_gene: TRBJ2-2; CDR3aa: CASSQISGGGSGELFF; CDR3nt: TGTGCCAGCAGCCAGATATCAGGGGGCGGATCCGGGGAGCTGTTTTTT
d_gene: -; v_gene: TRBV7-6; abundance: few; j_gene: TRBJ2-1; CDR3aa: CASSLYRSSYNEQFF; CDR3nt: TGTGCCAGCAGCTTATATAGGAGCTCCTACAATGAGCAGTTCTTC
d_gene: -; v_gene: TRBV7-2; abundance: many; j_gene: TRBJ2-7; CDR3aa: CASSDAGTPSYEQYF; CDR3nt: TGTGCCAGCAGCGACGCCGGGACACCATCCTACGAGCAGTACTTC
d_gene: TRBD2; v_gene: TRBV6-2/TRBV6-3; abundance: few; j_gene: TRBJ2-1; CDR3aa: CASTSSGGHNEQFF; CDR3nt: TGTGCCAGCACCTCATCGGGAGGCCACAATGAGCAGTTCTTC
d_gene: -; v_gene: TRBV21-1; abundance: -; j_gene: TRBJ2-5; CDR3aa: CASPSERTGTQETQYF; CDR3nt: TGTGCCAGTCCCTCCGAAAGGACCGGGACCCAAGAGACCCAGTACTTC
d_gene: -; v_gene: TRBV4-3; abundance: many; j_gene: TRBJ2-5; CDR3aa: CASSREGEGETQYF; CDR3nt: TGCGCCAGCAGCCGAGAGGGGGAGGGAGAGACCCAGTACTTC
d_gene: TRBD1; v_gene: TRBV20-1; abundance: many; j_gene: TRBJ1-5; CDR3aa: CSAPRGQGAGGPQHF; CDR3nt: TGCAGTGCTCCGAGGGGACAGGGGGCGGGGGGCCCCCAGCATTTT
d_gene: -; v_gene: TRBV12-3/TRBV12-4; abundance: many; j_gene: TRBJ2-1; CDR3aa: CASSLRPTGQFF; CDR3nt: TGTGCCAGCAGTTTAAGGCCCACGGGGCAGTTCTTC
d_gene: TRBD2; v_gene: TRBV25-1; abundance: many; j_gene: TRBJ2-1; CDR3aa: CASSEIGLAGPSSYNEQFF; CDR3nt: TGTGCCAGCAGTGAGATCGGACTAGCGGGGCCAAGCTCCTACAATGAGCAGTTCTTC
d_gene: TRBD2; v_gene: TRBV7-6; abundance: many; j_gene: TRBJ2-3; CDR3aa: CASSFSGVSTDTQYF; CDR3nt: TGTGCCAGCAGCTTTAGCGGGGTTAGCACAGATACGCAGTATTTT
d_gene: TRBD2; v_gene: TRBV20-1; abundance: many; j_gene: TRBJ2-7; CDR3aa: CSARDLTSGARYEQYF; CDR3nt: TGCAGTGCTAGAGATCTGACTAGCGGGGCCAGATACGAGCAGTACTTC
d_gene: TRBD1; v_gene: TRBV11-2; abundance: many; j_gene: TRBJ2-5; CDR3aa: CASSLDLGTGVMSQYF; CDR3nt: TGTGCCAGCAGCTTAGATCTCGGGACAGGAGTTATGAGCCAGTACTTC
d_gene: -; v_gene: TRBV12-5; abundance: many; j_gene: TRBJ2-7; CDR3aa: CASGPFVRFYEQYF; CDR3nt: TGTGCTAGTGGTCCGTTTGTGCGGTTCTACGAGCAGTACTTC
d_gene: -; v_gene: TRBV5-6; abundance: many; j_gene: TRBJ2-2; CDR3aa: CASSWGHPNTGELFF; CDR3nt: TGTGCCAGCAGCTGGGGACACCCGAACACCGGGGAGCTGTTTTTT
d_gene: -; v_gene: TRBV6-1; abundance: many; j_gene: TRBJ2-1; CDR3aa: CASSEALLGEQFF; CDR3nt: TGTGCCAGCAGTGAAGCGCTTCTGGGGGAGCAGTTCTTC
d_gene: TRBD2; v_gene: TRBV4-2; abundance: -; j_gene: TRBJ2-1; CDR3aa: CASSRETSGAYNEQFF; CDR3nt: TGTGCCAGCAGCCGAGAAACTAGCGGGGCCTACAATGAGCAGTTCTTC
d_gene: -; v_gene: TRBV6-2/TRBV6-3; abundance: few; j_gene: TRBJ2-2; CDR3aa: CASSSSGAGELFF; CDR3nt: TGTGCCAGCAGTTCCTCTGGGGCCGGGGAGCTGTTTTTT
d_gene: TRBD1; v_gene: TRBV29-1; abundance: many; j_gene: TRBJ1-1; CDR3aa: CSVDRTGMSTEAFF; CDR3nt: TGCAGCGTTGACCGGACAGGGATGAGCACTGAAGCTTTCTTT
d_gene: -; v_gene: TRBV6-1; abundance: -; j_gene: TRBJ1-4; CDR3aa: CASTAARSANEKLFF; CDR3nt: TGTGCCAGCACCGCGGCTCGGTCGGCTAATGAAAAACTGTTTTTT
d_gene: TRBD1; v_gene: TRBV18; abundance: -; j_gene: TRBJ1-6; CDR3aa: CASSPKQGEDSPLHF; CDR3nt: TGTGCCAGCTCACCAAAACAGGGGGAGGATTCACCCCTCCACTTT
d_gene: TRBD1; v_gene: TRBV2; abundance: -; j_gene: TRBJ1-1; CDR3aa: CASSEDIDRGHGTEAFF; CDR3nt: TGTGCCAGCAGTGAAGATATAGACAGGGGGCACGGCACTGAAGCTTTCTTT
d_gene: TRBD1; v_gene: TRBV6-1; abundance: many; j_gene: TRBJ1-6; CDR3aa: CASSEPGGNRSPLHF; CDR3nt: TGTGCCAGCAGCGAACCAGGGGGAAACAGGTCACCCCTCCACTTT
d_gene: -; v_gene: TRBV4-3; abundance: few; j_gene: TRBJ2-1; CDR3aa: CASSQDITIYNEQFF; CDR3nt: TGCGCCAGCAGCCAAGATATCACAATATACAATGAGCAGTTCTTC
d_gene: -; v_gene: TRBV10-2; abundance: many; j_gene: TRBJ2-5; CDR3aa: CASSEPFQETQYF; CDR3nt: TGCGCCAGCAGTGAACCTTTCCAAGAGACCCAGTACTTC
d_gene: TRBD2; v_gene: TRBV11-2; abundance: few; j_gene: TRBJ2-7; CDR3aa: CASSLRGSTSGVTYEQYF; CDR3nt: TGTGCCAGCAGCTTAAGGGGGTCGACTAGCGGGGTAACCTACGAGCAGTACTTC
d_gene: -; v_gene: TRBV28; abundance: few; j_gene: TRBJ2-5; CDR3aa: CASLFPGAGETQYF; CDR3nt: TGTGCCAGCCTTTTCCCAGGGGCGGGAGAGACCCAGTACTTC
d_gene: TRBD1; v_gene: TRBV6-1; abundance: many; j_gene: TRBJ2-1; CDR3aa: CASGTGGIGEQFF; CDR3nt: TGTGCCAGTGGGACAGGGGGAATAGGTGAGCAGTTCTTC
d_gene: TRBD1; v_gene: TRBV27; abundance: -; j_gene: TRBJ1-2; CDR3aa: CASRTGNQANYGYTF; CDR3nt: TGTGCCAGCCGGACAGGTAACCAAGCTAACTATGGCTACACCTTC
d_gene: -; v_gene: TRBV15; abundance: many; j_gene: TRBJ1-5; CDR3aa: CATRGTGGTSNQPQHF; CDR3nt: TGTGCCACCAGAGGGACCGGAGGGACTAGCAATCAGCCCCAGCATTTT
d_gene: -; v_gene: TRBV28; abundance: many; j_gene: TRBJ1-5; CDR3aa: CASSFPNYSNQPQHF; CDR3nt: TGTGCCAGCAGTTTCCCCAATTACAGCAATCAGCCCCAGCATTTT
d_gene: -; v_gene: TRBV11-2; abundance: few; j_gene: TRBJ2-3; CDR3aa: CASSLPTSGGTQYF; CDR3nt: TGTGCCAGCAGCTTGCCCACAAGCGGTGGTACGCAGTATTTT
d_gene: -; v_gene: TRBV5-1; abundance: few; j_gene: TRBJ2-2; CDR3aa: CASSSGGDTGELFF; CDR3nt: TGCGCCAGCAGTTCGGGGGGCGACACCGGGGAGCTGTTTTTT